This T cell receptor beta chain was recorded in a study of CD8+CD57+ T cells in acquired aplastic anemia. CDR3 and TCR beta VDJ profiling relied on genomic DNA as the template. TCRdb reanalysed the reads using MiXCR and keeps one entry per CDR3 protein. This table holds around 210,000 distinct CDR3 sequences, approximately 60% found once. This CDR3 is 14 amino acids long. V gave up 3 bases and J gave up 4 bases, with 12 bases separating them. Germline V lookup: CDR1 SGHTS, CDR2 YDEGEE. In this sample, this clonotype turned up many times. CD8+CD57+ cell expansion had been shown by flow cytometry in patients chosen for sequencing.

The J gene is TRBJ2-3, the V gene TRBV5-8, with D unclear. Sequencing was carried out using sorted CD4+, CD8+, or CD8+CD57+ T cells (not recorded which) from PBMCs. This clonotype originated in a human donor with aplastic anemia. For the CDR3, the DNA is TGTGCCAGCAGCTCACGCTTGGCGGCAGATACGCAGTATTTT. Translated, it gives CASSSRLAADTQYF.